The entry below describes one T cell receptor beta chain. The protocol was immunoSEQ multiplex PCR, while the TCRdb copy is restricted to in-frame clones and leaves out a portion. The table lists around 370,000 clones, about nine tenths of them singletons. The sample belongs to a study of blood T cell repertoires in COVID-19. Study as a whole: Specimens from acute and convalescent COVID-19 originated in the United States, Italy and Spain.

Per germline, CDR1 KGHDR and CDR2 SFDVKD. Trimming removed 2 bases from V and 4 bases from J, with 10 bases in between. The CDR3 extends over 14 amino acids. This clonotype originated in a woman aged 70 to 79 with COVID-19, enrolled during active disease. The chain uses TRBV24-1 and TRBJ1-1, with TRBD1 as a possible D gene (6 bases). Input material: peripheral blood. The CDR3 protein is CATSDSGVGTEAFF. In DNA, the CDR3 is TGTGCCACCAGTGATTCAGGGGTTGGCACTGAAGCTTTCTTT.